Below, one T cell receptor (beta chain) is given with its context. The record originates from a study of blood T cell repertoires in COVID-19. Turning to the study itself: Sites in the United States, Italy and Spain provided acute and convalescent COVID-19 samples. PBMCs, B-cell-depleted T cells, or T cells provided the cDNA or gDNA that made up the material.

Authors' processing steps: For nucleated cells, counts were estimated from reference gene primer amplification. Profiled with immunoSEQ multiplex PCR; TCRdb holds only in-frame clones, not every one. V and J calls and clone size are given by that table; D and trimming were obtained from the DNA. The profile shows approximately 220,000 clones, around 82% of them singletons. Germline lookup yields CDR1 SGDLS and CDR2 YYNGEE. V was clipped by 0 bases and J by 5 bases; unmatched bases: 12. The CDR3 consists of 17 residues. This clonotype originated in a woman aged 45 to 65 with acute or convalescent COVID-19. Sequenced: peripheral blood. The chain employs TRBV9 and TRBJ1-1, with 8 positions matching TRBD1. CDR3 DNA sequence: TGTGCCAGCAGCGTAGAGGAGCAGGGGGCGTCGGGTACTGAAGCTTTCTTT. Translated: CASSVEEQGASGTEAFF.